Below, 13 T cell receptor beta chains from the same sample are listed, as sequenced in a study of cytomegalovirus exposure and HLA in healthy donors. PCR was performed using 60 Vbeta and 13 Jbeta primers. The table came from immunoSEQ multiplex PCR; TCRdb's copy has only in-frame clones and leaves some out. Of 200,000 to 300,000 clones in the sample, around 81% were seen once. Sequenced: PBMCs. These receptors were taken from a woman aged 55-69 years in good health and CMV-seropositive.

This sequence joins TRBV4-1 and TRBJ1-1; TRBD1 aligns across 9 bases. The CDR3 covers 20 residues. Germline CDR1 and CDR2: MGHRA and YSYEKL. The V gene end was trimmed by 2 bases and the J gene end by 6 bases; junction bases not matched to a gene: 22. CDR3 residues: CASSQLLLPRDRVVHAEAFF. The DNA of the CDR3 is TGCGCCAGCAGCCAACTCCTCCTCCCCCGGGACAGGGTAGTTCACGCTGAAGCTTTCTTT.

The genes are TRBV2 and TRBJ2-7, with 7 bases identical to TRBD1. The length of the CDR3 is 14 residues. Looked up from germline, CDR1 is SNHLY and CDR2 is FYNNEI. J was trimmed by 0 bases and V by 5 bases; bases with no gene match: 4. CDR3 DNA sequence: TGTGCCAGCAGTTGGGGACAGAGCTCCTACGAGCAGTACTTC. This gives the protein CASSWGQSSYEQYF.

This sequence joins TRBV9 and TRBJ2-1; the D is unclear. The V gene lost 0 bases and the J gene lost 0 bases, with 13 bases spanning the gap. This CDR3 is built from 17 residues. Germline V gene lookup returns CDR1 SGDLS and CDR2 YYNGEE. CDR3 amino acids: CASSVATGTGSYNEQFF. CDR3 nucleotides: TGTGCCAGCAGCGTAGCTACGGGTACTGGCTCCTACAATGAGCAGTTCTTC.

The chain is built from TRBV14 and TRBJ2-5, with 7 bases that match TRBD1. The J call could be wrong; TRBJ2-7 is a better fit for the DNA end. Germline CDR1 SGHDN, CDR2 FVKESK. The CDR3 length is 14 residues. The CDR3 DNA reads as TGTGCCAGCAGCCACCAGGGACAGTCCTACGAGCAGTACTTC. It encodes CASSHQGQSYEQYF.

The chain combines TRBV21-1 with TRBJ1-1; the D call TRBD1 from the table was never checked on the DNA. TRBV21-1 is a pseudogene locus. There are 14 residues in the CDR3. This chain's CDR3 is CASSIGDRNAEAFF. CDR3 DNA: TGTGCCAGCAGCATAGGAGACAGGAATGCTGAAGCTTTCTTT.

J is TRBJ2-3 and V is TRBV5-1; TRBD1 agrees at 9 bases. The ends lost 2 bases at V and 4 bases at J; junction bases unmatched: 14. This CDR3 is 18 amino acids long. The germline V gene has CDR1 SGHRS and CDR2 YFSETQ. This chain's CDR3 is CASSLDRGNILSSDTQYF. CDR3 DNA: TGCGCCAGCAGCTTAGACAGGGGGAATATCCTCTCCTCAGATACGCAGTATTTT.

This sequence joins TRBV28 and TRBJ2-7; D is possibly TRBD1 (6 bases). This CDR3 contains 13 residues. Germline loops: CDR1 MDHEN, CDR2 SYDVKM. V was clipped by 5 bases and J by 4 bases, with 12 bases between them. CDR3 amino acids: CASSPDSYYEQYF. In DNA form, the CDR3 reads TGTGCCAGCAGTCCGGACAGTTATTACGAGCAGTACTTC. Complete variable domain (other parts from reference TRBV28 and TRBJ2-7): DVKVTQSSRYLVKRTGEKVFLECVQDMDHENMFWYRQDPGLGLRLIYFSYDVKMKEKGDIPEGYSVSREKKERFSLILESASTNQTSMYLCASSPDSYYEQYFGPGTRLTVT.

This clone was counted a few times. The chain links TRBV9 to TRBJ1-4; D unclear. V dropped 0 bases and J dropped 4 bases, with 7 bases sitting between them. The CDR3 totals 14 residues. The germline V gene encodes CDR1 SGDLS and CDR2 YYNGEE. DNA of the CDR3: TGTGCCAGCAGCGTAGGGCAGAATAATGAAAAACTGTTTTTT. It is translated as CASSVGQNNEKLFF.

The chain uses TRBV4-1 and TRBJ2-7; 10 nucleotides match TRBD1. The ends lost 3 bases at V and 1 base at J; junction bases unmatched: 3. The CDR3 contains 15 residues. Germline lookup yields CDR1 MGHRA and CDR2 YSYEKL. The DNA of the CDR3 is TGCGCCAGCAGCCAGCCGGGACAGGGGTCCTACGAGCAGTACTTC. Its protein is CASSQPGQGSYEQYF.

The chain recombines TRBV9 with TRBJ2-2; 10 bases line up with TRBD2. Germline V lookup: CDR1 SGDLS, CDR2 YYNGEE. V was clipped by 0 bases and J by 7 bases; unmatched bases: 6. This CDR3 is built from 16 residues. CDR3 sequence (DNA): TGTGCCAGCAGCGTAGCTAGCGGGAGCATTGGCGGGGAGCTGTTTTTT. Translating gives CASSVASGSIGGELFF. Full variable domain (rest looked up from reference TRBV9 and TRBJ2-2): DSGVTQTPKHLITATGQRVTLRCSPRSGDLSVYWYQQSLDQGLQFLIQYYNGEERAKGNILERFSAQQFPDLHSELNLSSLELGDSALYFCASSVASGSIGGELFFGEGSRLTVL.

This chain connects TRBV28 to TRBJ2-7, with TRBD2 as a possible D gene (5 bases). Germline values: CDR1 MDHEN, CDR2 SYDVKM. The V gene lost 9 bases and the J gene lost 6 bases, with 15 bases spanning the gap. The CDR3 is 12 residues long. The CDR3 DNA reads TGTGCCAGTCGGGCAGGAGGTCGCGAGCAGTACTTC. It is translated as CASRAGGREQYF.

The J gene is TRBJ1-4, the V gene TRBV2, with a weak D call TRBD1 (5 bases). Trimming took off 5 bases at V and 6 bases at J, with 13 bases between the two ends. The CDR3 runs to 14 residues. Germline V gives CDR1 SNHLY, CDR2 FYNNEI. CDR3 sequence: CASSQVGDYEKLFF. The CDR3 DNA reads as TGTGCCAGCAGTCAAGTAGGGGATTATGAAAAACTGTTTTTT.

The rearrangement uses TRBV5-1 and TRBJ2-5; 8 bases line up with TRBD2. CDR3 length: 15 residues. Germline loops: CDR1 SGHRS, CDR2 YFSETQ. Losses at the gene ends were 4 bases for V and 2 bases for J; bases not matched to a gene: 7. CDR3 DNA sequence: TGCGCCAGCAGCCGAGCGGGGGAATCGCAAGAGACCCAGTACTTC. Amino acid sequence: CASSRAGESQETQYF.